A selection of T cell receptor beta chains follows, all from one sample in a study of blood T cells in healthy people across ages. TCRdb called the 5' RACE reads again in MiXCR, with one record for every CDR3 protein. The sample holds about 1 million distinct CDR3 sequences, 35% to 55% seen once. The specimen sequenced was blood. Every receptor here comes from a woman aged 60-75 years in good health. The CDR3 runs from the conserved cysteine through the conserved F or W. The order of the fields is J gene, D gene, V gene, CDR3 length, clone size, CDR3 protein, CDR3 DNA. A D gene is named only where the DNA matches it firmly. Clone size is shown for a subset of rows, as once, few, many or a class of expanded clone.

TRBJ2-3 | TRBD2 | TRBV11-2 | 15 | . | CASSPGSGGADTQYF | TGTGCCAGCAGCCCGGGGAGCGGGGGTGCAGATACGCAGTATTTT
TRBJ2-7 | TRBD2 | TRBV14 | 16 | . | CASSQDRLAGSYEQYF | TGTGCCAGCAGCCAAGATCGGCTAGCGGGATCCTACGAGCAGTACTTC
TRBJ1-2 | TRBD1 | TRBV29-1 | 13 | few | CSALRDRAAGYTF | TGCAGCGCCCTCCGGGACAGGGCGGCTGGCTACACCTTC
TRBJ2-7 | . | TRBV20-1 | 17 | . | CSARGAEWGPTYNEQYF | TGCAGTGCTAGAGGCGCCGAATGGGGTCCCACCTACAATGAGCAGTACTTC
TRBJ2-3 | TRBD1 | TRBV7-2 | 14 | few | CASSSDRGTDTQYF | TGTGCCAGCAGCTCCGACAGGGGCACAGATACGCAGTATTTT
TRBJ2-4 | . | TRBV28 | 14 | few | CASSPPLGKNIQYF | TGTGCCAGCAGTCCCCCCCTGGGCAAAAACATTCAGTACTTC
TRBJ2-7 | . | TRBV9 | 14 | few | CASSVGTISYEQYF | TGTGCCAGCAGCGTAGGAACGATTTCCTACGAGCAGTACTTC
TRBJ1-1 | TRBD1 | TRBV13 | 15 | once | CASSPRRQGSTEAFF | TGTGCCAGCAGCCCCCGGAGACAGGGAAGCACTGAAGCTTTCTTT
TRBJ2-1 | . | TRBV7-3 | 17 | few | CASSLRAGSSFYNEQFF | TGTGCCAGCAGCTTAAGGGCCGGGAGCAGTTTTTACAATGAGCAGTTCTTC
TRBJ2-5 | . | TRBV29-1 | 11 | . | CSVVRVETQYF | TGCAGCGTTGTCAGGGTGGAGACCCAGTACTTC
TRBJ1-1 | TRBD1 | TRBV12-3/TRBV12-4 | 17 | . | CASSLGVNRGLGTEAFF | TGTGCCAGCAGTTTAGGGGTCAACAGGGGGCTAGGGACTGAAGCTTTCTTT
TRBJ2-7 | . | TRBV7-2 | 13 | . | CASSAVGRGEQYF | TGTGCCAGCAGCGCGGTAGGAAGAGGTGAGCAGTACTTC
TRBJ2-7 | . | TRBV7-9 | 15 | . | CASSCPSAAFYEQYF | TGTGCCAGCAGCTGTCCTAGCGCTGCCTTCTACGAGCAGTACTTC
TRBJ2-5 | TRBD2 | TRBV29-1 | 13 | few | CSVGLAVGETQYF | TGCAGCGTTGGACTAGCGGTTGGAGAGACCCAGTACTTC
TRBJ2-3 | . | TRBV28 | 14 | few | CASSSDRRADTQYF | TGTGCCAGCAGTTCAGACAGGCGGGCAGATACGCAGTATTTT
TRBJ2-5 | . | TRBV28 | 15 | . | CASSFLDLGGREQYF | TGTGCCAGCAGTTTCTTAGACTTAGGCGGTCGGGAGCAGTACTTC
TRBJ1-6 | . | TRBV12-3/TRBV12-4 | 15 | . | CASSLSRGLNSPLHF | TGTGCCAGCAGTTTGAGTCGTGGGTTAAATTCACCCCTCCACTTT
TRBJ2-5 | . | TRBV20-1 | 12 | few | CSARDWRETQYF | TGCAGTGCTAGAGATTGGCGAGAGACCCAGTACTTC
TRBJ2-1 | . | TRBV12-3/TRBV12-4 | 10 | . | CASSLGAQFF | TGTGCCAGCAGTTTGGGAGCGCAGTTCTTC
TRBJ2-7 | . | TRBV12-3/TRBV12-4 | 14 | . | CASSFDSEANEQYF | TGTGCCAGCAGTTTTGACTCGGAGGCCAACGAGCAGTACTTC
TRBJ2-1 | . | TRBV20-1 | 13 | . | CSASADRYNEQFF | TGCAGTGCTAGCGCTGACAGGTACAATGAGCAGTTCTTC
TRBJ1-4 | TRBD1 | TRBV7-2 | 16 | . | CASSPMWTGSNEKLFF | TGTGCCAGCAGCCCTATGTGGACAGGCTCTAATGAAAAACTGTTTTTT